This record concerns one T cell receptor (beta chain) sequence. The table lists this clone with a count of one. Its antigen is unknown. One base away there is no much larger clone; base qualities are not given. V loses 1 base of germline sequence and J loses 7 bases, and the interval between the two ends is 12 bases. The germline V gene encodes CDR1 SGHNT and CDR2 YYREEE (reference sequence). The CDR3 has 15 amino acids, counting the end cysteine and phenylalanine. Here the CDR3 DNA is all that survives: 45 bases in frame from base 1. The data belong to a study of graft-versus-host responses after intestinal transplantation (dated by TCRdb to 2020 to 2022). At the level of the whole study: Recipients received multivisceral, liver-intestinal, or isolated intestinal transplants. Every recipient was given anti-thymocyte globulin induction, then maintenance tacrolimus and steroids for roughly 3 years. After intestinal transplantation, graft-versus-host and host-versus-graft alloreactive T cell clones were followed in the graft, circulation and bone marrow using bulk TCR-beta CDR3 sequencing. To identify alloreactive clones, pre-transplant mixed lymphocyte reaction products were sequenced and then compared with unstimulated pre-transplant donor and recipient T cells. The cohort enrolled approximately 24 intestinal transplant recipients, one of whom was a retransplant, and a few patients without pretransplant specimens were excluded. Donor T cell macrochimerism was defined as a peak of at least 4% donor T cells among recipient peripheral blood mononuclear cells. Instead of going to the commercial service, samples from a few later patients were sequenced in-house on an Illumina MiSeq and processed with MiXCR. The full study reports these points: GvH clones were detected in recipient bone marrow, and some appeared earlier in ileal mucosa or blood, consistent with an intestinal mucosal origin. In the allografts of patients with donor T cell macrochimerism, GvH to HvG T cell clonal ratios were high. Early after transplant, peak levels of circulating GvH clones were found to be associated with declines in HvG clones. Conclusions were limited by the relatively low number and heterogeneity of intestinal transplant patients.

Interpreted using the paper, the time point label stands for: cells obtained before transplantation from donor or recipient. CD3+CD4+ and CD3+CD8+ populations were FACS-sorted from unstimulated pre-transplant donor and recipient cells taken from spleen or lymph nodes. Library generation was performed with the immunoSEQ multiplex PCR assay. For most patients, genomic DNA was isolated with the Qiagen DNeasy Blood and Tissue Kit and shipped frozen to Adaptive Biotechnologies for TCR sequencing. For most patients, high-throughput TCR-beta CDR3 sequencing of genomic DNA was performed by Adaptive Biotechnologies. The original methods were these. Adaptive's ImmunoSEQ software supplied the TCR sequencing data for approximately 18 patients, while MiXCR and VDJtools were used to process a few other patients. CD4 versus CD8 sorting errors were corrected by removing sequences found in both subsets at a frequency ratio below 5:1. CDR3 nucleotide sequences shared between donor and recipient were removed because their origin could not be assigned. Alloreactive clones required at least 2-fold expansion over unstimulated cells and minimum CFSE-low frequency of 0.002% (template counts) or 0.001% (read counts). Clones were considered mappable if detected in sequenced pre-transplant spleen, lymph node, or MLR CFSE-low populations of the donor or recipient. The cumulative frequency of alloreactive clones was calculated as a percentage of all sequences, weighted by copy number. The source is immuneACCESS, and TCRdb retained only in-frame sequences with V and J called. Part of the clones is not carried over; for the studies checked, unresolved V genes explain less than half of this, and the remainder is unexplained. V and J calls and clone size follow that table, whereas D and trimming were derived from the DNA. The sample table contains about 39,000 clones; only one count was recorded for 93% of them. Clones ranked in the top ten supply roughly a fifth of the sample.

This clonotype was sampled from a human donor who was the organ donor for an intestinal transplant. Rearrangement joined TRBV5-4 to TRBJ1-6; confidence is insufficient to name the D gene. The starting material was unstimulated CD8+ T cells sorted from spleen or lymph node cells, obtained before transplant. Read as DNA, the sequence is TGTGCCAGCAGCTTGTTCGCCAGTTCGAATTCACCCCTCCACTTT. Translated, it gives CASSLFASSNSPLHF.